Shown below are 19 T cell receptor beta chains from a single sample sequenced in a study of T cell changes during pregnancy in multiple sclerosis. Only in-frame clones appear in the TCRdb table, and some are missing; sequencing was by immunoSEQ multiplex PCR. The sample includes 90,000 or so clones, around 90% seen only once; the top ten take around 1.7%. Material: peripheral blood, obtained in the first trimester of pregnancy. These receptors were taken from a female donor in good health, enrolled as a control in a pregnancy study.

The V call is TRBV7-9, the J call TRBJ1-4; D uncertain. Trimming removed 5 bases from V and 6 bases from J, with 13 bases in between. The CDR3 has 14 residues. The germline CDR1 and CDR2 sequences are SEHNR and FQNEAQ (reference sequence). DNA of the CDR3: TGTGCCAGCAGCCCTAGTCCGGGAGATGAAAAACTGTTTTTT. Residues: CASSPSPGDEKLFF.

This chain links TRBV7-8 with TRBJ1-2, with D possibly being TRBD1 (6 bases). Trimming left V 1 base short and J 4 bases short, with 13 bases between. CDR3 length equals 15 residues. Germline CDR1 SGHVS, CDR2 FQNEAQ. CDR3 loop: CASSLGGGQGYGYTF. DNA of the CDR3: TGTGCCAGCAGCTTAGGGGGGGGGCAGGGCTATGGCTACACCTTC.

J is TRBJ1-1 and V is TRBV30; TRBD1 agrees at 7 bases. Germline V gene data show CDR1 as GTSNPN and CDR2 as SVGIG (reference sequence). This CDR3 spans 14 amino acids. V gave up 4 bases and J gave up 5 bases; unmatched junction bases: 10. The CDR3 bases are TGTGCCTGGAACCAACAGGGGAGTAGGACTGAAGCTTTCTTT. Its protein product is CAWNQQGSRTEAFF.

The gene calls are TRBV7-8 and TRBJ1-2; 9 positions agree with TRBD1. The junction had 1 base not matched to a gene; V was cut back by 3 bases and J by 8 bases. The CDR3 has 12 residues. CDR1 SGHVS and CDR2 FQNEAQ come from the germline V gene. This chain's CDR3 is CASSFGQGGYTF. The CDR3 DNA follows: TGTGCCAGCAGCTTTGGACAGGGGGGCTACACCTTC.

The J gene is TRBJ1-4, the V gene TRBV7-9; D is possibly TRBD1 (6 bases). CDR1 is SEHNR, CDR2 FQNEAQ, per germline (reference sequence). The V end lost 4 bases, the J end lost 4 bases, and 22 bases lay between the germline ends. The CDR3 has 18 amino acids. CDR3 loop: CASSSQWDNGIHNEKLFF. CDR3 DNA: TGTGCCAGCAGCTCCCAATGGGACAACGGGATTCATAATGAAAAACTGTTTTTT.

V and J are TRBV5-1 and TRBJ2-1; maybe TRBD1 (5 bases). From germline, CDR1 is SGHRS and CDR2 YFSETQ. Trimming removed 0 bases from V and 4 bases from J, with 5 bases in between. This CDR3 region has 13 residues. For the CDR3, the DNA is TGCGCCAGCAGCTTGGGACAGTACAATGAGCAGTTCTTC. It is translated as CASSLGQYNEQFF.

The V and J genes are TRBV6-5 and TRBJ2-7; 7 bases agree with TRBD1. There are 15 residues in the CDR3. V was clipped by 6 bases and J by 1 base; unmatched bases: 9. CDR1 and CDR2 from the germline V gene are MNHEY and SVGAGI. The CDR3 sequence: CASRREGTASYEQYF. The CDR3 DNA reads as TGTGCCAGCAGGAGAGAGGGGACAGCATCCTACGAGCAGTACTTC.

The chain has TRBV13 and TRBJ1-1, with 7 bases fitting TRBD1. CDR3 length: 12 residues. V trimming: 5 bases; J trimming: 7 bases; junction bases outside the gene matches: 4. Germline V gene sequence: CDR1 PRHDT, CDR2 FYEKMQ (reference sequence). CDR3: CASSITGDEAFF. CDR3 in DNA: TGTGCCAGCAGCATTACAGGGGATGAAGCTTTCTTT. The full variable domain, its missing parts supplied by reference TRBV13 and TRBJ1-1, is AAGVIQSPRHLIKEKRETATLKCYPIPRHDTVYWYQQGPGQDPQFLISFYEKMQSDKGSIPDRFSAQQFSDYHSELNMSSLELGDSALYFCASSITGDEAFFGQGTRLTVV.

The V call is TRBV7-2, the J call TRBJ2-1; 7 nucleotides agree with TRBD1. Losses at the gene ends were 4 bases for V and 0 bases for J; bases not matched to a gene: 3. The CDR3 has 15 amino acids. CDR1 is SGHTA, CDR2 FQGNSA, per germline. The CDR3 sequence: CASSYAGGSYNEQFF. The DNA for the CDR3 is TGTGCCAGCAGCTACGCAGGGGGCTCCTACAATGAGCAGTTCTTC.

V usage is TRBV18 and J usage is TRBJ2-7; 8 nucleotides align to TRBD2. Germline V lookup: CDR1 KGHSH, CDR2 LQKENI. Trimming removed 3 bases from V and 3 bases from J; junction bases left unmatched: 7. This CDR3 contains 15 residues. CDR3 coding DNA: TGTGCCAGCTCACCCACAGGCCGGGGGGGCTACGAGCAGTACTTC. Residues: CASSPTGRGGYEQYF.

About this clone itself: Other DNA sequences within the sample encode an identical CDR3. The chain joins TRBV4-3 to TRBJ1-5; 8 nucleotides agree with TRBD1. Germline V gene lookup returns CDR1 LGHNA and CDR2 YSLEER. This CDR3 has 15 amino acids. V lost 4 bases to trimming and J lost 4 bases; unmatched junction nucleotides: 6. The CDR3 is CASSLAQGANQPQHF. The CDR3 DNA reads as TGCGCCAGCAGCCTCGCCCAGGGGGCAAATCAGCCCCAGCATTTT.

The CDR3 sequence: CASTPGDRGYSEQYF. DNA of the CDR3: TGTGCCAGCACCCCTGGGGACAGGGGGTATAGCGAGCAGTACTTC. The chain has TRBV28 and TRBJ2-7; 11 bases align to TRBD1. V lost 7 bases, J lost 6 bases, and 11 bases stayed unmatched. This CDR3 has 15 amino acids. The germline V gene has CDR1 MDHEN and CDR2 SYDVKM. The full variable domain, its missing parts supplied by reference TRBV28 and TRBJ2-7, is DVKVTQSSRYLVKRTGEKVFLECVQDMDHENMFWYRQDPGLGLRLIYFSYDVKMKEKGDIPEGYSVSREKKERFSLILESASTNQTSMYLCASTPGDRGYSEQYFGPGTRLTVT.

V gene TRBV7-2 combines with J gene TRBJ1-1, with 9 bases that match TRBD1. Trimming took 4 bases from V and 4 from J; bases not matched to a gene: 4. The length of the CDR3 is 14 residues. Germline V gene sequence: CDR1 SGHTA, CDR2 FQGNSA. Here the CDR3 DNA reads TGTGCCAGCAGCTGGAAGGGACAGGGCACTGAAGCTTTCTTT. Residues: CASSWKGQGTEAFF.

This rearrangement joins TRBV4-2 to TRBJ1-5; 8 nucleotides match TRBD1. This CDR3 region has 16 residues. The V segment lost 0 bases and the J segment 6 bases; nucleotides outside the gene matches: 7. Germline V gene data show CDR1 as LGHNA and CDR2 as YNFKEQ. This CDR3 is CASSQDWAGGGQPQHF. The CDR3 DNA reads as TGTGCCAGCAGCCAAGATTGGGCAGGGGGCGGTCAGCCCCAGCATTTT.

This chain links TRBV7-8 with TRBJ2-1, with 7 bases aligning to TRBD2. Germline loops: CDR1 SGHVS, CDR2 FQNEAQ. The trim removed 5 bases at V and 7 bases at J, leaving 2 bases unmatched. This CDR3 spans 12 amino acids. In DNA form, the CDR3 reads TGTGCCAGCAGCGTCGGGGGGAATGAGCAGTTCTTC. It encodes CASSVGGNEQFF.

The rearrangement uses TRBV9 and TRBJ1-2; 7 nucleotides align to TRBD1. The V gene end was trimmed by 2 bases and the J gene end by 4 bases; junction bases not matched to a gene: 2. This CDR3 is built from 13 residues. Germline V CDR1 and CDR2: SGDLS, YYNGEE. The CDR3 sequence is CASSVQGGYGYTF. DNA for the CDR3: TGTGCCAGCAGCGTCCAGGGGGGCTATGGCTACACCTTC.

In its sample, this clone was seen once. This rearrangement joins TRBV11-3 to TRBJ2-5; tentative D call: TRBD2 (7 bases). Germline V gene lookup returns CDR1 SGHNT and CDR2 YENEEA. The CDR3 has 16 amino acids. Trimming removed 5 bases at V and 2 bases at J, with 18 bases between. The CDR3, as DNA: TGTGCCAGCAGCCAAAAAGGGGGGGGTTCTCAAGAGACCCAGTACTTC. Amino acids: CASSQKGGGSQETQYF.

This chain connects TRBV4-2 to TRBJ2-4; TRBD2 aligns across 9 bases. The CDR3 is 19 amino acids. After removal of 0 bases from V and 7 bases from J, the junction contained 16 bases not matched to a gene. Looked up from germline, CDR1 is LGHNA and CDR2 is YNFKEQ. CDR3 residues: CASSQDGSGGSGIRNIQYF. CDR3 DNA: TGTGCCAGCAGCCAAGACGGGAGCGGGGGGAGCGGGATAAGGAACATTCAGTACTTC.

This clone was counted a single time. The genes are TRBV7-3 and TRBJ2-6; D is undetermined. Between the trimmed V and J ends, which lost 4 bases and 4 bases, there was a span of 8 bases. The CDR3 runs 14 residues. Germline CDR1 is SGHTA and CDR2 is FQGTGA. The CDR3 is CASSSQTGANVLTF. CDR3 nucleotide sequence: TGTGCCAGCAGCTCTCAAACAGGGGCCAACGTCCTGACTTTC.